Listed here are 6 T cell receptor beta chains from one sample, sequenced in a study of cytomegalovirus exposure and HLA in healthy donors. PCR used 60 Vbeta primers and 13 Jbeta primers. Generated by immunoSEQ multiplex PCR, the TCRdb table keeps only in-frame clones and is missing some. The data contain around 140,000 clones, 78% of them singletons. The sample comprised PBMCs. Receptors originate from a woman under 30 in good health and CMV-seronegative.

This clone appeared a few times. The CDR3 sequence is CASSLERGNRAYNEQFF. The CDR3, as DNA: TGCGCCAGCAGCTTGGAACGAGGGAACCGGGCTTACAATGAGCAGTTCTTC. The chain employs TRBV5-1 and TRBJ2-1; TRBD2 might be the D (5 bases). Germline V gene sequence: CDR1 SGHRS, CDR2 YFSETQ. V gave up 0 bases and J gave up 4 bases, with 17 bases separating them. CDR3 length: 17 amino acids.

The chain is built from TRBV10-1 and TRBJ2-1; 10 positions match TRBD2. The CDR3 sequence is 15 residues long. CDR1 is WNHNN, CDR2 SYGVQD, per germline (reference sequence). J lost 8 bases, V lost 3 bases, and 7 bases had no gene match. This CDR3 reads CASSESGRGVDEQFF. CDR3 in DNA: TGCGCCAGCAGTGAAAGCGGGAGGGGGGTGGATGAGCAGTTCTTC.

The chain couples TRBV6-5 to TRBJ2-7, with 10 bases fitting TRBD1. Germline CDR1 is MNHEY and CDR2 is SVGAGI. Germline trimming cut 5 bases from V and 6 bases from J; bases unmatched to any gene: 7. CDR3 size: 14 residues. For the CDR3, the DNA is TGTGCCAGCAGTCCCCCCCGGGACAGGGGCGAGCAGTACTTC. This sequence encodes CASSPPRDRGEQYF.

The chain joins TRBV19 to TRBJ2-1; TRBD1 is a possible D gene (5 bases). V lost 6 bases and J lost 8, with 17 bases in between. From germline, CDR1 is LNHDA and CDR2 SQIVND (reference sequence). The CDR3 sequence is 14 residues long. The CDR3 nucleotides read TGTGCCAGTAGCGAGACAGTTCTGCTCCATGAGCAGTTCTTC. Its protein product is CASSETVLLHEQFF.

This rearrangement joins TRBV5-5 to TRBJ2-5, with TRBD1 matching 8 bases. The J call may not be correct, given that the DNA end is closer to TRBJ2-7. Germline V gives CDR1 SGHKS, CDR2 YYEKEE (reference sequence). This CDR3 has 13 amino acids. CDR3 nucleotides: TGTGCCAGCAGCCGACAGGGGTATTACGAGCAGTACTTC. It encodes CASSRQGYYEQYF.

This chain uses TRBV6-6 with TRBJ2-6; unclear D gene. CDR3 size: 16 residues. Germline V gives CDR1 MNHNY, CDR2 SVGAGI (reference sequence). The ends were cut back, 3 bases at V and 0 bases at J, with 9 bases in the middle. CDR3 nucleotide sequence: TGTGCCAGCAGTTATCAACAGACCTCTGGGGCCAACGTCCTGACTTTC. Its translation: CASSYQQTSGANVLTF.